The clone carrying this T cell receptor beta chain turned up a few times. What it recognizes is unknown. The TCRbeta library incorporated unique molecular identifiers. TCRdb re-derived calls from the PCR reads in MiXCR, one entry per CDR3 protein. In the table there are about 580,000 distinct CDR3 sequences, under 25% of which are singletons. V was trimmed by 4 bases and J by 7 bases, leaving 14 bases between them. Germline values: CDR1 DFQATT, CDR2 SNEGSKA (reference sequence). This CDR3 has 14 residues. This specimen belongs to a study of T-cell reconstitution after alpha-beta-depleted transplantation in children. The study's findings and limits: At around two months after transplant, the alpha-beta T cells were reportedly derived from several hundred expanded clones that came from non-depleted graft cells. At the one-year point after transplant, T-cell counts and TCRbeta diversity were found to come mostly from T cells that had been newly produced. Some patients' high day-60 TCRbeta diversity was traced to surviving recipient T cells and thymic progenitors.

The rearrangement joins TRBV20-1 to TRBJ1-6, with a weak D call TRBD1 (6 bases). The clonotype originates from a boy in the first two years of life who had a stem cell transplant for acute myeloid leukemia, so the T cells may come from the graft donor. The input for sequencing was PBMCs, mostly from graft donor cells, taken 360 days after TCRalphabeta/CD19-depleted stem cell transplant. In nucleotides, the CDR3 is TGCAGTGCTAATATAGACAGGCAAAATTCACCCCTCCACTTT. Translating gives CSANIDRQNSPLHF.